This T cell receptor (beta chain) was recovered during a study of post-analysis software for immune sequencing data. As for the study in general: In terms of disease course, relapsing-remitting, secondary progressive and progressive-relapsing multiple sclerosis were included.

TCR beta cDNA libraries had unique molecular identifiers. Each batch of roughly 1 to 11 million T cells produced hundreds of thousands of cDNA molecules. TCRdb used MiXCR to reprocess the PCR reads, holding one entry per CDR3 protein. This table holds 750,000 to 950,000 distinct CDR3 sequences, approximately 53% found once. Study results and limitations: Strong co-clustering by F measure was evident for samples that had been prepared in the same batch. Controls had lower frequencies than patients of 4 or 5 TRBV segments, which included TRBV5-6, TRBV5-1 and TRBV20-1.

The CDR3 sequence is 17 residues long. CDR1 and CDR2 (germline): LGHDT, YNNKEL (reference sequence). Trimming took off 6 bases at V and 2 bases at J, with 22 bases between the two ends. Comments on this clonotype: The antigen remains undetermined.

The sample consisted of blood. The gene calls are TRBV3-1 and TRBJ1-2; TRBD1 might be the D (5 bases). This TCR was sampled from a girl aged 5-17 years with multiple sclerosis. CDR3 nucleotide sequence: TGTGCCAGCAGGCAATGGCCGCTAATTGGGACGAACTATGGCTACACCTTC. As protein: CASRQWPLIGTNYGYTF.